These 4 T cell receptor beta chains came from one sample sequenced in a study of chemoradiotherapy in HPV16-positive cancers. Sequenced by immunoSEQ multiplex PCR; TCRdb stores in-frame clones only, minus some. The table shows around 40,000 clones, with 65% to 80% occurring only once. The sample was blood, taken from a patient who underwent chemoradiotherapy. The receptors shown here come from a human donor with HPV-associated anogenital cancer.

The gene calls are TRBV4-2 and TRBJ1-6; D remains ambiguous. Germline CDR1 reads LGHNA; CDR2 reads YNFKEQ. The germline V and J ends were trimmed by 0 bases and 10 bases, with 16 bases remaining between them. This CDR3 is 16 amino acids long. The CDR3 region is CASSQDLARVESPLHF. The CDR3 nucleotides are TGTGCCAGCAGCCAAGATCTCGCCCGGGTTGAGTCACCCCTCCACTTT.

V is TRBV7-9 and J is TRBJ2-7; D gene uncertain. CDR3 length: 14 residues. V was trimmed by 5 bases and J by 2 bases, leaving 13 bases between them. CDR1 is SEHNR and CDR2 is FQNEAQ in the germline V gene (reference sequence). CDR3 coding DNA: TGTGCCAGCAGCGTTACTCGCCCGACCTACGAGCAGTACTTC. The encoded protein is CASSVTRPTYEQYF.

The J gene is TRBJ2-3, the V gene TRBV30, with 12 bases lining up with TRBD2. V was clipped by 3 bases and J by 4 bases; unmatched bases: 5. This CDR3 region has 15 residues. Looked up from germline, CDR1 is GTSNPN and CDR2 is SVGIG (reference sequence). The DNA for the CDR3 is TGTGCCTGGAGCTCAGGACTAGCGGGACCAGATACGCAGTATTTT. It translates to CAWSSGLAGPDTQYF.

The chain employs TRBV5-4 and TRBJ2-1; tentatively, D is TRBD1 or TRBD2 (5 bases each). Germline V gene lookup returns CDR1 SGHNT and CDR2 YYREEE (reference sequence). This CDR3 comprises 15 residues. V lost 2 bases and J 8 bases, leaving 17 bases between the germline ends. The CDR3 region is CASSFGARIDDEQFF. CDR3 in DNA: TGTGCCAGCAGCTTCGGGGCCAGGATTGACGATGAGCAGTTCTTC.